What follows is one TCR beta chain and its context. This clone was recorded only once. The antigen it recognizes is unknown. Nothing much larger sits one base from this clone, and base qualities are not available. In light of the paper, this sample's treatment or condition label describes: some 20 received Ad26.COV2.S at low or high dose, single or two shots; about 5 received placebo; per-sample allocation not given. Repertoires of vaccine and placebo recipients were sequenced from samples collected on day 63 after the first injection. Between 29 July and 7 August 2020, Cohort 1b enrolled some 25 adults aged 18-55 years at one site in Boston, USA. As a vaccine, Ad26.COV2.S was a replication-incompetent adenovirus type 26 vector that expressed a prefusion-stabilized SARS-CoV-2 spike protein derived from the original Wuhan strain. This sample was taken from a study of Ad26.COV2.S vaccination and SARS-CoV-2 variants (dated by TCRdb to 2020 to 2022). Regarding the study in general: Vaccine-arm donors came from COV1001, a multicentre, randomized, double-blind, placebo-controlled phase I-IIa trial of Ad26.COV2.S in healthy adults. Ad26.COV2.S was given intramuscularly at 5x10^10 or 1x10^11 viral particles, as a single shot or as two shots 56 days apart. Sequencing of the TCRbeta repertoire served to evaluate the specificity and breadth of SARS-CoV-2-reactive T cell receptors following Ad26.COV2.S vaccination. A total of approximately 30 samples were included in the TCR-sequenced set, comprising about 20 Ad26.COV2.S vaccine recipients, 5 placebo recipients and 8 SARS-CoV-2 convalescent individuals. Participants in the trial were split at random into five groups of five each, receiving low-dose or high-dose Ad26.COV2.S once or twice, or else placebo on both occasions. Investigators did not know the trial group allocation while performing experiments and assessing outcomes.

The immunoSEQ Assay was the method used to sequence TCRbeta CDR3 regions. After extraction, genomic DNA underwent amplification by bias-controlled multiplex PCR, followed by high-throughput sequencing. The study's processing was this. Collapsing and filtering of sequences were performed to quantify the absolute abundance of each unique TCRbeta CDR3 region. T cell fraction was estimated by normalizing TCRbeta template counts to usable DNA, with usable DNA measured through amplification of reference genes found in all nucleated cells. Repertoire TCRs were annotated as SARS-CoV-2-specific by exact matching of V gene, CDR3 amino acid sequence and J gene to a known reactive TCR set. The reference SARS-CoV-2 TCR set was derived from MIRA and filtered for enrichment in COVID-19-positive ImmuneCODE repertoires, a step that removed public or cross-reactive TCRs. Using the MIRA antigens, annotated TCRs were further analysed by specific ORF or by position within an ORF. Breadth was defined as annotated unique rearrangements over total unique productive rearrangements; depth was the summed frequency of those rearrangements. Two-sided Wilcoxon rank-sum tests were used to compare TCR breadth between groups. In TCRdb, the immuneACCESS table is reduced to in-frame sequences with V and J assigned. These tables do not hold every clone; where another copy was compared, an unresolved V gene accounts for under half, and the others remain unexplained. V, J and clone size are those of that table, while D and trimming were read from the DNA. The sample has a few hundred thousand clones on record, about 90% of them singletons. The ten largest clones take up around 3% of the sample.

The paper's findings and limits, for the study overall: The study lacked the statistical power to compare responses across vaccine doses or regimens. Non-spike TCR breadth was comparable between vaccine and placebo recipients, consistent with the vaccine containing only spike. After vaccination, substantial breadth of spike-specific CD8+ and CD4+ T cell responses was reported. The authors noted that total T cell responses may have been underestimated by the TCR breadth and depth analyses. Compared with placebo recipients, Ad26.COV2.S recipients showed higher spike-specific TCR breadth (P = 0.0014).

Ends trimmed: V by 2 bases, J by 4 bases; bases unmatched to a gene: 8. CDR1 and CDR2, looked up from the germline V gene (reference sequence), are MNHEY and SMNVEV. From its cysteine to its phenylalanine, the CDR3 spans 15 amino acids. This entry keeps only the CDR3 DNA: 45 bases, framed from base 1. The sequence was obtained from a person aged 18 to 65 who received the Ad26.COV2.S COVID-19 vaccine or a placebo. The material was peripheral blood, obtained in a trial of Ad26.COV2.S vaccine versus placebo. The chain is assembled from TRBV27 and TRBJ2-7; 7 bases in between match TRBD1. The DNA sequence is TGTGCCAGCAGTTTAACAGGGGAGTGGAGATACGAGCAGTACTTC. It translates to CASSLTGEWRYEQYF.